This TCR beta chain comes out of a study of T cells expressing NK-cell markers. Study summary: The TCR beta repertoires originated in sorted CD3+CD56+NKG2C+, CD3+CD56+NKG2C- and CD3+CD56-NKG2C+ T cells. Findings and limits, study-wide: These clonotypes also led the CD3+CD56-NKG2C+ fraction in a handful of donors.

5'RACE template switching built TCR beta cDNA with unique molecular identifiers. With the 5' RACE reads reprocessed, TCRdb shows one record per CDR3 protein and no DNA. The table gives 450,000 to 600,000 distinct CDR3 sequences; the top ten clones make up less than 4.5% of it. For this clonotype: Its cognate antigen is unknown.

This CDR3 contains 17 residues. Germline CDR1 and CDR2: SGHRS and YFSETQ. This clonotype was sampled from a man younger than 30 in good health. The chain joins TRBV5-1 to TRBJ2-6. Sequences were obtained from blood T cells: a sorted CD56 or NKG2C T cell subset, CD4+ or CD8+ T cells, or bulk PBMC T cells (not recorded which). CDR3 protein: CASSLHGGRSGANVLTF.